This T cell receptor beta chain is drawn from a study of T cell responses to AZD1222 COVID-19 vaccine. Overall study findings and caveats: Just a handful of people given AZD1222 tested seropositive at baseline. Spike-wide coverage was observed for vaccine-associated CD4 TCRs, with dominant responses at 160-218 and 743-854. Clonal diversity was possibly underestimated, and the donors were mostly white British, with more females.

The CDR3 is made up of 12 amino acids. Germline V gene lookup returns CDR1 SEHNR and CDR2 FQNEAQ (reference sequence). Trimming at V came to 5 bases and at J to 4 bases, leaving 1 base not matched to a gene. Clones were read by immunoSEQ multiplex PCR, and TCRdb kept only the in-frame ones, dropping some. In the table there are some 150,000 clones, around nine tenths of which are singletons. Of note for this clone: The antigen is not known.

Sample: peripheral blood, taken on day 0 of AZD1222 vaccination. The chain is built from TRBV7-9 and TRBJ2-5; 7 bases align to TRBD1. The receptor was derived from an adult in good health. The CDR3 region has the DNA TGTGCCAGCAGCCGACAGGGAGAGACCCAGTACTTC. This codes for CASSRQGETQYF.